These 27 T cell receptor beta chains were sequenced from one sample in a study of T cells after posttransplantation cyclophosphamide. Some clones are missing from TCRdb's copy, which holds only in-frame ones; the method was immunoSEQ multiplex PCR. The repertoire yields about 10,000 clones, none seen only once; the top ten contain approximately 4%. Busulfan-fludarabine conditioning, marrow transplant, and cyclophosphamide on days +3 and +4 were administered. The sample consisted of PBMCs, taken approximately 330 days after allogeneic stem cell transplant with posttransplant cyclophosphamide. These receptors were collected from a male patient aged 50 to 60 who received an allogeneic stem cell transplant from a related donor and was CMV-positive. The graft donor may have given rise to some T cells.

The chain employs TRBV9 and TRBJ2-5; D gene unclear. The ends were cut back, 2 bases at V and 2 bases at J, with 10 bases in the middle. This CDR3 has 14 residues. Germline lookup yields CDR1 SGDLS and CDR2 YYNGEE. The CDR3 spells CASSVSLVQETQYF. The CDR3 DNA reads as TGTGCCAGCAGCGTTTCCCTAGTTCAAGAGACCCAGTACTTC.

This clone was recorded many times. The rearrangement joins TRBV5-8 to TRBJ2-5; TRBD1 is a possible D gene (5 bases). Trimming pared 3 bases from V and 5 bases from J, leaving 11 bases between. Germline assignment: CDR1 SGHTS and CDR2 YDEGEE. CDR3 length: 13 amino acids. The CDR3 spells CASSSKGRETQYF. The CDR3 nucleotides read TGTGCCAGCAGCTCCAAGGGGCGGGAGACCCAGTACTTC.

This clone was counted many times. The CDR3 coding sequence is TGCGCCAGCAGCCATCCGGGACTAGCGGGGGGGCCTCGTAGCACAGATACGCAGTATTTT. It yields the protein CASSHPGLAGGPRSTDTQYF. This chain links TRBV4-1 with TRBJ2-3, with 16 bases identical to TRBD2. The CDR3 runs to 20 residues. The germline CDR1 and CDR2 sequences are MGHRA and YSYEKL. J gave up 0 bases and V 3 bases, and 9 bases lay outside the gene matches.

This clone was recorded at least ten times. The chain recombines TRBV30 with TRBJ2-7; D is perhaps TRBD2 (5 bases). Trimming pared 0 bases from V and 2 bases from J, leaving 14 bases between. Germline V lookup: CDR1 GTSNPN, CDR2 SVGIG (reference sequence). This CDR3 comprises 15 residues. CDR3 residues: CAWSVGTGIPYEQYF. The CDR3 DNA sequence: TGTGCCTGGAGTGTAGGAACGGGAATCCCCTACGAGCAGTACTTC. The full variable domain, rest sourced from reference TRBV30 and TRBJ2-7, is SQTIHQWPATLVQPVGSPLSLECTVEGTSNPNLYWYRQAAGRGLQLLFYSVGIGQISSEVPQNLSASRPQDRQFILSSKKLLLSDSGFYLCAWSVGTGIPYEQYFGPGTRLTVT.

Many counts were recorded for this clone. The V and J genes are TRBV18 and TRBJ1-1, with D possibly being TRBD1 (6 bases). CDR1 and CDR2 (germline): KGHSH, LQKENI. The length of the CDR3 is 14 residues. The V end was cut by 6 bases, the J end by 2 bases, with 13 bases between. CDR3 sequence (DNA): TGTGCCAGCTCGGTAGGACAGACAAACACTGAAGCTTTCTTT. Translating it yields CASSVGQTNTEAFF.

This clone appeared many times. The chain employs TRBV19 and TRBJ2-3, with D tentatively TRBD2 (5 bases). Germline lookup yields CDR1 LNHDA and CDR2 SQIVND (reference sequence). This CDR3 has 13 residues. The V and J ends lost 6 bases and 3 bases respectively, with 10 bases between them. The CDR3 sequence: CASSLWETDTQYF. CDR3 coding DNA: TGTGCCAGTAGCCTATGGGAGACAGATACGCAGTATTTT.

This clone came up many times. The J gene is TRBJ2-1, the V gene TRBV9; 8 nucleotides align to TRBD1. The CDR3 has 15 residues. From germline, CDR1 is SGDLS and CDR2 YYNGEE. V gave up 4 bases and J gave up 1 base; unmatched junction bases: 4. Here the CDR3 reads CASSPRDRSYNEQFF. CDR3 bases: TGTGCCAGCAGCCCCCGGGACAGGTCCTACAATGAGCAGTTCTTC.

There are many counts of this clone. The chain recombines TRBV6-5 with TRBJ1-6, with TRBD1 matching 7 bases. CDR1 and CDR2 from the germline V gene are MNHEY and SVGAGI. The CDR3 totals 15 residues. V gave up 2 bases and J gave up 10 bases; unmatched junction bases: 8. CDR3 bases: TGTGCCAGCAGTTACCAGACAGGGTTCTCCTCACCCCTCCACTTT. The encoded protein is CASSYQTGFSSPLHF.

This clone was seen many times. The rearrangement uses TRBV7-2 and TRBJ1-2, with D perhaps TRBD1 (5 bases). Trimming cost V 5 bases and J 5 bases, with 15 bases left between them. The CDR3 spans 14 residues. CDR1 is SGHTA and CDR2 is FQGNSA in the germline V gene. CDR3: CASSASGDSYGYTF. CDR3 bases: TGTGCCAGCAGCGCCTCGGGGGACTCGTATGGCTACACCTTC.

This clone was observed a handful of times. The V call is TRBV19, the J call TRBJ1-5; no reliable D call. Trimming removed 1 base at V and 6 bases at J, with 7 bases between. Germline values: CDR1 LNHDA, CDR2 SQIVND (reference sequence). This CDR3 contains 13 residues. CDR3: CASSIAHPQPQHF. CDR3 in DNA: TGTGCCAGTAGTATAGCCCATCCTCAGCCCCAGCATTTT. The whole variable domain, remainder taken from reference TRBV19 and TRBJ1-5, is DGGITQSPKYLFRKEGQNVTLSCEQNLNHDAMYWYRQDPGQGLRLIYYSQIVNDFQKGDIAEGYSVSREKKESFPLTVTSAQKNPTAFYLCASSIAHPQPQHFGDGTRLSIL.

This clone was found many times. This chain connects TRBV4-3 to TRBJ2-1; D possibly corresponds to TRBD2 (6 bases). CDR3 length equals 17 residues. V was clipped by 1 base and J by 3 bases, with 16 bases between them. CDR1 and CDR2 from the germline V gene are LGHNA and YSLEER. The CDR3, as DNA: TGCGCCAGCAGCCAAGTGATTGGGGCGGGGATCTACAATGAGCAGTTCTTC. It translates to CASSQVIGAGIYNEQFF.

This clone was seen ten or more times. V gene TRBV29-1 combines with J gene TRBJ2-1; D unresolved. The V gene's germline CDR1 is SQVTM and CDR2 ANQGSEA. The CDR3 consists of 14 residues. Deletions cut 4 bases from V and 4 bases from J, with 14 bases between. The CDR3 is CSVGKAVGYNEQFF. The CDR3 region has the DNA TGCAGCGTTGGGAAGGCGGTAGGATACAATGAGCAGTTCTTC.

This clone has ten or more counts. CDR3 protein: CASSSSGGRETQYF. For the CDR3, the DNA is TGTGCCAGCAGCTCTTCGGGAGGTCGAGAGACCCAGTACTTC. V usage is TRBV7-6 and J usage is TRBJ2-5; 7 nucleotides align to TRBD2. Losses at the gene ends were 4 bases for V and 4 bases for J; bases not matched to a gene: 6. This CDR3 region has 14 residues. Germline-derived CDR1 and CDR2 are SGHVS and FNYEAQ. The whole variable domain, filled in from reference TRBV7-6 and TRBJ2-5, reads GAGVSQSPRYKVTKRGQDVALRCDPISGHVSLYWYRQALGQGPEFLTYFNYEAQQDKSGLPNDRFSAERPEGSISTLTIQRTEQRDSAMYRCASSSSGGRETQYFGPGTRLLVL.

This clone was observed many times. The genes are TRBV18 and TRBJ2-1; D perhaps matches TRBD2 (6 bases). V lost 2 bases, J lost 0 bases, and 11 bases lay in between. This CDR3 is 16 amino acids long. The germline V gene has CDR1 KGHSH and CDR2 LQKENI. For the CDR3, the DNA is TGTGCCAGCTCACCAAGGGCGGGAAGCTCCTACAATGAGCAGTTCTTC. Amino acids: CASSPRAGSSYNEQFF.

This clone showed up many times. This chain joins TRBV4-1 and TRBJ1-4; a weak D match, TRBD1 (5 bases). V was pared by 2 bases and J by 7 bases, with 26 bases between. Germline V gene sequence: CDR1 MGHRA, CDR2 YSYEKL. The CDR3 consists of 19 residues. CDR3 in amino acids: CASSQRFAGLREKGEKLFF. Here the CDR3 DNA reads TGCGCCAGCAGCCAAAGATTCGCCGGCCTCAGGGAAAAGGGTGAAAAACTGTTTTTT.

This clone was seen at least ten times. CDR3 sequence: CASSGRTGPYEQYF. The CDR3 nucleotides read TGTGCCAGCAGTGGGAGGACAGGTCCCTACGAGCAGTACTTC. The rearrangement uses TRBV25-1 and TRBJ2-7; 7 bases agree with TRBD1. V dropped 4 bases and J dropped 2; count of bases not matched to a gene: 5. This CDR3 is built from 14 residues. Germline V gene lookup returns CDR1 MGHDK and CDR2 SYGVNS.

This clone was seen ten or more times. V is TRBV5-5 and J is TRBJ1-2, with TRBD1 as a possible D gene (5 bases). CDR3 length equals 15 residues. The germline V gene has CDR1 SGHKS and CDR2 YYEKEE (reference sequence). Trimming shortened V by 2 bases and J by 1 base, and 12 bases separated the two germline ends. CDR3 sequence reads: CASSFTTAINYGYTF. The DNA of the CDR3 is TGTGCCAGCAGCTTTACGACAGCTATTAACTATGGCTACACCTTC.

This clone ranks as medium-sized (0.01 to 0.1%). The rearrangement joins TRBV19 to TRBJ1-5; 9 bases map to TRBD1. Germline CDR1 and CDR2: LNHDA and SQIVND (reference sequence). This CDR3 has 14 residues. The junction had 8 bases not matched to a gene; V was cut back by 8 bases and J by 6 bases. The CDR3 nucleotides read TGTGCCAGTTCCTTTACAGGGGGCAGTCAGCCCCAGCATTTT. As protein: CASSFTGGSQPQHF. The variable domain in full, with the rest retrieved from reference TRBV19 and TRBJ1-5, is DGGITQSPKYLFRKEGQNVTLSCEQNLNHDAMYWYRQDPGQGLRLIYYSQIVNDFQKGDIAEGYSVSREKKESFPLTVTSAQKNPTAFYLCASSFTGGSQPQHFGDGTRLSIL.

In its sample, this clone was seen many times. The gene calls are TRBV5-1 and TRBJ2-3, with D possibly matching TRBD2 (6 bases). The CDR3 sequence is 15 residues long. The V end lost 2 bases, the J end lost 0 bases, and 10 bases lay between the germline ends. CDR1 and CDR2 from the germline V gene are SGHRS and YFSETQ. The CDR3 loop reads CASSLLAQSTDTQYF. CDR3 DNA sequence: TGCGCCAGCAGCTTACTAGCACAGAGCACAGATACGCAGTATTTT. Based on the CDR3 plus reference TRBV5-1 and TRBJ2-3, the full variable domain is KAGVTQTPRYLIKTRGQQVTLSCSPISGHRSVSWYQQTPGQGLQFLFEYFSETQRNKGNFPGRFSGRQFSNSRSEMNVSTLELGDSALYLCASSLLAQSTDTQYFGPGTRLTVL.

This clone occurred many times. The chain has TRBV18 and TRBJ2-3; a possible D gene is TRBD1 (5 bases). Germline-derived CDR1 and CDR2 are KGHSH and LQKENI. This CDR3 region has 14 residues. V was pared by 4 bases and J by 4 bases, with 12 bases between. CDR3 nucleotide sequence: TGTGCCAGCTCACGGGTCAGGGTGGCAGATACGCAGTATTTT. It is translated as CASSRVRVADTQYF. Based on the CDR3 plus reference TRBV18 and TRBJ2-3, the full variable domain is NAGVMQNPRHLVRRRGQEARLRCSPMKGHSHVYWYRQLPEEGLKFMVYLQKENIIDESGMPKERFSAEFPKEGPSILRIQQVVRGDSAAYFCASSRVRVADTQYFGPGTRLTVL.

This clone has a count of ten or more. This chain uses TRBV7-8 with TRBJ1-6; a weak D match, TRBD1 (6 bases). The germline V gene has CDR1 SGHVS and CDR2 FQNEAQ. CDR3 length: 14 residues. V was shortened by 1 base and J by 8 bases, with 9 bases between the two germline ends. CDR3 amino acids: CASSLEDRDSPLHF. CDR3 DNA: TGTGCCAGCAGCTTAGAGGACAGAGATTCACCCCTCCACTTT.

This clone occurred many times. The CDR3 DNA reads as TGTGCCAGCTCACCACCGGGCCAGGGCAGGGATACGCAGTATTTT. Translation gives CASSPPGQGRDTQYF. V and J are TRBV18 and TRBJ2-3; D is perhaps TRBD1 (5 bases). The germline V and J ends were trimmed by 0 bases and 6 bases, with 13 bases remaining between them. This CDR3 is 15 amino acids long. Germline assignment: CDR1 KGHSH and CDR2 LQKENI.

Ten or more counts support this clone. Other DNA sequences in the sample encode the same CDR3. This rearrangement joins TRBV5-1 to TRBJ2-5; 8 nucleotides align to TRBD2. The CDR3 is made up of 16 amino acids. V dropped 0 bases and J dropped 12; count of bases not matched to a gene: 16. Germline CDR1 and CDR2: SGHRS and YFSETQ. The CDR3 is CASSLEAAGEIGRKYF. CDR3 DNA sequence: TGCGCCAGCAGCTTGGAGGCAGCGGGGGAGATCGGCCGAAAGTACTTC.

This clone occurred many times. V and J are TRBV5-1 and TRBJ2-5; no firm D call. Germline V gene lookup returns CDR1 SGHRS and CDR2 YFSETQ. The CDR3 covers 14 residues. Deletions cut 4 bases from V and 5 bases from J, with 15 bases between. CDR3 sequence reads: CASSPSESAETQYF. In DNA form, the CDR3 reads TGCGCCAGCAGCCCCTCGGAGAGCGCCGAGACCCAGTACTTC.

This clone appeared many times. V and J are TRBV5-4 and TRBJ1-2; 8 nucleotides agree with TRBD1. CDR1 SGHNT and CDR2 YYREEE come from the germline V gene (reference sequence). This CDR3 has 17 residues. Trimming cost V 3 bases and J 4 bases; bases outside gene matches: 14. Written as DNA, the CDR3 is TGTGCCAGCAGCTCGGGTGTGACAGGGGTTTTGGGCTATGGCTACACCTTC. The encoded protein is CASSSGVTGVLGYGYTF.

The genes are TRBV6-5 and TRBJ1-6, with TRBD1 as a possible D gene (5 bases). Trimming removed 7 bases at V and 7 bases at J, with 14 bases between. This CDR3 region has 14 residues. Germline V gene sequence: CDR1 MNHEY, CDR2 SVGAGI. Here the CDR3 DNA reads TGTGCCAGCATGGAGTGGACAAACAATTCACCCCTCCACTTT. It is translated as CASMEWTNNSPLHF.

The table lists this clone with many counts. This rearrangement joins TRBV19 to TRBJ2-3, with no clear D. The CDR3 is 15 amino acids. Trimming took 3 bases from V and 0 from J, leaving 10 bases between them. Germline assignment: CDR1 LNHDA and CDR2 SQIVND (reference sequence). The DNA for the CDR3 is TGTGCCAGTAGTATTTTTGCGGTTAGCACAGATACGCAGTATTTT. Amino acid sequence: CASSIFAVSTDTQYF. Filled out from reference TRBV19 and TRBJ2-3, the complete variable domain reads DGGITQSPKYLFRKEGQNVTLSCEQNLNHDAMYWYRQDPGQGLRLIYYSQIVNDFQKGDIAEGYSVSREKKESFPLTVTSAQKNPTAFYLCASSIFAVSTDTQYFGPGTRLTVL.